These 8 T cell receptor beta chains originate from one sample sequenced in a study of shared clonotypes between healthy human individuals. Assay: immunoSEQ multiplex PCR; the TCRdb copy retains only in-frame clones and omits some. Among some 2,100,000 clones listed, about 93% were seen once. As defined, naive CD8 cells were CD45RO-negative and positively selected for CCR7, with terminally differentiated effector memory CD45RA+ cells excluded. The material sequenced was naive CD8+ T cells from PBMCs. The source is a man aged 18 to 30 in good health. Some clones in this sample may be carry-over from other donors' samples.

This sequence joins TRBV5-1 and TRBJ1-1, with D maybe TRBD1 (6 bases). The CDR3 extends over 14 amino acids. Germline CDR1 is SGHRS and CDR2 is YFSETQ. The V and J ends lost 4 bases and 4 bases respectively, with 14 bases between them. CDR3: CASSIGQWRTEAFF. CDR3 nucleotide sequence: TGCGCCAGCAGCATCGGACAGTGGCGCACTGAAGCTTTCTTT.

The chain carries TRBV28 and TRBJ2-7; TRBD1 is a possible D gene (6 bases). The CDR3 has 11 amino acids. V lost 5 bases and J lost 13, with 15 bases in between. From germline, CDR1 is MDHEN and CDR2 SYDVKM. CDR3 nucleotide sequence: TGTGCCAGCAGTCTCGGGACACCCTACTACTTC. This codes for CASSLGTPYYF.

The V gene is TRBV7-2, the J gene TRBJ2-1; 7 positions agree with TRBD2. The CDR3 covers 15 residues. Germline values: CDR1 SGHTA, CDR2 FQGNSA. With 8 bases clipped from V and 3 bases from J, the junction kept 10 bases outside the gene matches. In DNA form, the CDR3 reads TGTGCCAGCCACAGCGGCGGGAGAATCTACAATGAGCAGTTCTTC. It encodes CASHSGGRIYNEQFF.

The chain couples TRBV29-1 to TRBJ2-4, with a possible D match to TRBD2 (5 bases). CDR1 and CDR2 from the germline V gene are SQVTM and ANQGSEA. The CDR3 covers 15 residues. V dropped 0 bases and J dropped 6 bases, with 15 bases sitting between them. CDR3 nucleotides: TGCAGCGTTGAAGATCGACCCCCTGGGAGAAACATTCAGTACTTC. Its protein is CSVEDRPPGRNIQYF.

The chain is built from TRBV29-1 and TRBJ2-2; weak D call: TRBD2 (6 bases). Germline CDR1 reads SQVTM; CDR2 reads ANQGSEA. This CDR3 contains 14 residues. V lost 0 bases and J 6 bases, leaving 11 bases between the germline ends. The CDR3 nucleotides read TGCAGCGTTGAAGAAGGGAGGAGTCCCGGGGAGCTGTTTTTT. Translating gives CSVEEGRSPGELFF.

This clone has just one count. In DNA form, the CDR3 reads TGTGCCAGCAGCCGCGGACTAGCGAGAATCTACGAGCAGTACTTC. Translated, it gives CASSRGLARIYEQYF. J is TRBJ2-7 and V is TRBV11-2; 9 bases map to TRBD2. V shed 5 bases, J shed 3 bases, and the junction held 8 bases outside the gene matches. CDR3 length: 15 residues. Germline CDR1 is SGHAT and CDR2 is FQNNGV.

The chain combines TRBV7-9 with TRBJ1-1, with TRBD1 identical over 7 bases. The CDR3 runs to 15 residues. Germline V gives CDR1 SEHNR, CDR2 FQNEAQ (reference sequence). Trimming cost V 0 bases and J 5 bases; bases outside gene matches: 6. The CDR3 loop reads CASSLAEGAGTEAFF. The CDR3 nucleotides are TGTGCCAGCAGCTTAGCGGAGGGGGCAGGGACTGAAGCTTTCTTT. Together with reference TRBV7-9 and TRBJ1-1, the CDR3 gives the full variable domain: DTGVSQNPRHKITKRGQNVTFRCDPISEHNRLYWYRQTLGQGPEFLTYFQNEAQLEKSRLLSDRFSAERPKGSFSTLEIQRTEQGDSAMYLCASSLAEGAGTEAFFGQGTRLTVV.

V and J are TRBV7-6 and TRBJ1-4; D is undetermined. CDR3 length equals 14 residues. Germline CDR1 is SGHVS and CDR2 is FNYEAQ. Trimming took 5 bases from V and 8 from J, leaving 15 bases between them. DNA of the CDR3: TGTGCCAGCAGCGGGTCCGGAGGGAGGGAAAAACTGTTTTTT. This translates into CASSGSGGREKLFF.